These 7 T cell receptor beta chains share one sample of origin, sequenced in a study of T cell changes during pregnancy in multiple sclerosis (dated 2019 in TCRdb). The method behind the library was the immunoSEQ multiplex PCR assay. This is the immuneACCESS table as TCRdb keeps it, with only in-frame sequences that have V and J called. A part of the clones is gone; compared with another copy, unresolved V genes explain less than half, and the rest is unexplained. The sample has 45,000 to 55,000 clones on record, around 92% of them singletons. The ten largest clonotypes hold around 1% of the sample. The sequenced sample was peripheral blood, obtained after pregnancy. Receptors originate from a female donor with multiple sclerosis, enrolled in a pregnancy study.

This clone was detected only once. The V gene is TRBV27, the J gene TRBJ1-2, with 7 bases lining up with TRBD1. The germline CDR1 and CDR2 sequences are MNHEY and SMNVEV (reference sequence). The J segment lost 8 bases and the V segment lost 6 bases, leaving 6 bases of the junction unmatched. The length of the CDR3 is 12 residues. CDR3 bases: TGTGCCAGCAGGACGACAGGGAGCGGCTACACCTTC. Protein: CASRTTGSGYTF.

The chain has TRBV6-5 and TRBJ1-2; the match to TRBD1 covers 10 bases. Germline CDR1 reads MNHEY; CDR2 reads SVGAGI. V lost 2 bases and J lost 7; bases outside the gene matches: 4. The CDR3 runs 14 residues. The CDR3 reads CASSYRGTGAGYTF. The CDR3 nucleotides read TGTGCCAGCAGTTACAGGGGGACAGGGGCTGGCTACACCTTC.

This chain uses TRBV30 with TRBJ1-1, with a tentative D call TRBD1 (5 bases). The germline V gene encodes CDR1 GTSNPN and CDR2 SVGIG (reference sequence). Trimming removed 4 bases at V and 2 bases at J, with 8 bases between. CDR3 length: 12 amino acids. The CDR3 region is CAWTRTNTEAFF. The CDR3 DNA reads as TGTGCCTGGACCAGGACAAACACTGAAGCTTTCTTT.

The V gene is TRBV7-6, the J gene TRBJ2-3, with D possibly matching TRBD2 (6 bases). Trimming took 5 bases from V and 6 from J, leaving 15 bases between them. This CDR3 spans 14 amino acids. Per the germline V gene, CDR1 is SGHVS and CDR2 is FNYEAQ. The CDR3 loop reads CASSPRGGADTQYF. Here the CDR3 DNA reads TGTGCCAGCAGCCCCCGAGGCGGGGCTGATACGCAGTATTTT.

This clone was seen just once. The CDR3: CASSWGLAGGSTDTQYF. The CDR3 DNA follows: TGTGCCAGCAGCTGGGGACTAGCGGGGGGGAGCACAGATACGCAGTATTTT. The chain couples TRBV9 to TRBJ2-3, with 16 bases that match TRBD2. The germline V gene encodes CDR1 SGDLS and CDR2 YYNGEE. CDR3 size: 17 residues. V shed 4 bases, J shed 0 bases, and the junction held 2 bases outside the gene matches.

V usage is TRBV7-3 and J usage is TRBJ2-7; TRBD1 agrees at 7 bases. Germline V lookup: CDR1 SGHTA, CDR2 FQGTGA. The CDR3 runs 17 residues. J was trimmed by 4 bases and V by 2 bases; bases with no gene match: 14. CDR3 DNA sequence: TGTGCCAGCAGCTTAGTTCCTTTGGGACAGTCTATTTACGAGCAGTACTTC. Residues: CASSLVPLGQSIYEQYF.

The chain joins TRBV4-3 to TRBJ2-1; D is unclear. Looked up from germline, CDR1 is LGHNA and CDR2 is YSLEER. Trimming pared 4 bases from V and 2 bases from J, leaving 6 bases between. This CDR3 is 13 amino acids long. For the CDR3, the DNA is TGCGCCAGCAGCCTAACTCCCTACAATGAGCAGTTCTTC. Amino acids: CASSLTPYNEQFF.